The 30 T cell receptor beta chains listed next were all sequenced from one sample in a study of sequential checkpoint blockade in melanoma. Treatment here: randomized to nivolumab then ipilimumab (arm A) or the reverse (arm B). The protocol was immunoSEQ multiplex PCR, while the TCRdb copy is restricted to in-frame clones and leaves out a portion. The data contain approximately 2,000 clones, around 20% of them singletons. The source material was tumor tissue (inferred from file names), sampled from a patient given nivolumab and ipilimumab in sequence. The receptors stem from a human donor with melanoma.

This clone ranks as medium-sized. This chain joins TRBV4-1 and TRBJ1-1; 7 nucleotides agree with TRBD1. The germline V gene has CDR1 MGHRA and CDR2 YSYEKL. Germline trimming cut 3 bases from V and 4 bases from J; bases unmatched to any gene: 11. This CDR3 comprises 16 residues. The CDR3 loop reads CASSHYPDRRATEAFF. The CDR3 DNA is TGCGCCAGCAGCCACTATCCGGACAGGCGGGCCACTGAAGCTTTCTTT.

In this sample, this clone is medium-sized. The rearrangement links TRBV11-3 to TRBJ2-7; D not certain. CDR3 length: 14 amino acids. Germline loops: CDR1 SGHNT, CDR2 YENEEA. V shed 2 bases and J shed 1 base, with 9 bases lying between them. The CDR3, as DNA: TGTGCCAGCAGCTTAAATGGTGATTCCTACGAGCAGTACTTC. Its translation: CASSLNGDSYEQYF.

V is TRBV19 and J is TRBJ2-1; no definite D call. V was shortened by 4 bases and J by 7 bases, with 11 bases between the two germline ends. The CDR3 contains 13 residues. The V gene's germline CDR1 is LNHDA and CDR2 SQIVND (reference sequence). The CDR3, as DNA: TGTGCCAGTAGTAGTCTTAGGCTTAATGAGCAGTTCTTC. Translated: CASSSLRLNEQFF.

This clone ranks as medium-sized. The V and J genes are TRBV11-3 and TRBJ2-2; D unclear. Germline V lookup: CDR1 SGHNT, CDR2 YENEEA. The CDR3 spans 14 residues. V was trimmed by 1 base and J by 1 base, leaving 4 bases between them. In DNA, the CDR3 is TGTGCCAGCAGCTTAGGACAGAACACCGGGGAGCTGTTTTTT. Translating it yields CASSLGQNTGELFF.

Only a few counts were recorded for this clone. V and J are TRBV28 and TRBJ1-5, with 7 bases matching TRBD1. Per germline, CDR1 MDHEN and CDR2 SYDVKM. This CDR3 spans 14 amino acids. V was clipped by 5 bases and J by 5 bases; unmatched bases: 6. The DNA for the CDR3 is TGTGCCAGCAGTGCCCGGACAGGAGATCAGCCCCAGCATTTT. This translates into CASSARTGDQPQHF.

This clone is termed medium-sized. The genes are TRBV11-3 and TRBJ2-2, with TRBD1 matching 7 bases. This CDR3 has 15 residues. Germline CDR1 SGHNT, CDR2 YENEEA. V lost 5 bases, J lost 0 bases, and 3 bases stayed unmatched. CDR3 nucleotide sequence: TGTGCCAGCAGCCGGGGACAGACGAACACCGGGGAGCTGTTTTTT. Its translation is CASSRGQTNTGELFF. Supplemented by reference TRBV11-3 and TRBJ2-2, the full variable domain reads EAGVVQSPRYKIIEKKQPVAFWCNPISGHNTLYWYLQNLGQGPELLIRYENEEAVDDSQLPKDRFSAERLKGVDSTLKIQPAELGDSAVYLCASSRGQTNTGELFFGEGSRLTVL.

This clone was observed a handful of times. CDR3 in amino acids: CASSVAAVQETQYF. The CDR3 DNA sequence: TGTGCCAGCAGCGTAGCAGCGGTTCAAGAGACCCAGTACTTC. The chain employs TRBV9 and TRBJ2-5; D perhaps matches TRBD2 (5 bases). Looked up from germline, CDR1 is SGDLS and CDR2 is YYNGEE. The CDR3 runs 14 residues. Trimming took 0 bases from V and 2 from J, leaving 8 bases between them. The variable domain in full, completed from reference TRBV9 and TRBJ2-5, reads DSGVTQTPKHLITATGQRVTLRCSPRSGDLSVYWYQQSLDQGLQFLIQYYNGEERAKGNILERFSAQQFPDLHSELNLSSLELGDSALYFCASSVAAVQETQYFGPGTRLLVL.

This clone is large. In DNA, the CDR3 is TGTGCCAGCAGTTACGAGAGGGGTAGTGAAGCTTTCTTT. Amino acid sequence: CASSYERGSEAFF. This chain links TRBV6-8 with TRBJ1-1, with D perhaps matching TRBD1 (5 bases). This CDR3 region has 13 residues. Germline-derived CDR1 and CDR2 are MNHGY and SAAAGT. V lost 2 bases, J lost 7 bases, and 11 bases lay in between.

The rearrangement joins TRBV5-1 to TRBJ2-3, with 8 nucleotides matching TRBD2. V was pared by 4 bases and J by 2 bases, with 6 bases of the junction left unmatched. Germline CDR1 reads SGHRS; CDR2 reads YFSETQ. The CDR3 consists of 15 residues. The CDR3 region has the DNA TGCGCCAGCAGCCTTACTAGCGGACACACAGATACGCAGTATTTT. Its translation is CASSLTSGHTDTQYF. Full variable domain (outside the CDR3, taken from reference TRBV5-1 and TRBJ2-3): KAGVTQTPRYLIKTRGQQVTLSCSPISGHRSVSWYQQTPGQGLQFLFEYFSETQRNKGNFPGRFSGRQFSNSRSEMNVSTLELGDSALYLCASSLTSGHTDTQYFGPGTRLTVL.

This clone was observed a few times. The genes are TRBV6-8 and TRBJ1-1, with D hard to call. Germline V CDR1 and CDR2: MNHGY, SAAAGT. The CDR3 runs 14 residues. V was cut by 0 bases and J by 0 bases, with 5 bases left in between. The CDR3 region is CASSYSTLNTEAFF. In DNA form, the CDR3 reads TGTGCCAGCAGTTACTCGACACTGAACACTGAAGCTTTCTTT.

This clone is categorized as medium-sized. This rearrangement joins TRBV11-3 to TRBJ2-7; TRBD2 agrees at 10 bases. The V segment lost 4 bases and the J segment 1 base; nucleotides outside the gene matches: 7. The CDR3 runs to 16 residues. CDR1 and CDR2 (germline): SGHNT, YENEEA. CDR3 in DNA: TGTGCCAGCAGCTCGAACAGCGGGGGGGGATCCTACGAGCAGTACTTC. It specifies CASSSNSGGGSYEQYF.

This chain connects TRBV10-3 to TRBJ2-7, with a tentative D call TRBD1 (6 bases). The germline gives CDR1 ENHRY, CDR2 SYGVKD. There are 14 residues in the CDR3. Trimming removed 2 bases from V and 5 bases from J, with 13 bases in between. The DNA for the CDR3 is TGTGCCATCAGTGAGACGCAGGGGAAGAACGAGCAGTACTTC. It specifies CAISETQGKNEQYF.

This clone was seen a single time. The chain joins TRBV29-1 to TRBJ1-2; 8 bases line up with TRBD1. Germline CDR1 and CDR2: SQVTM and ANQGSEA. Trimming took 7 bases from V and 3 from J; bases not matched to a gene: 10. The CDR3 sequence is 14 residues long. CDR3: CSAAGQGGDYGYTF. DNA of the CDR3: TGCAGCGCCGCCGGACAGGGCGGGGACTATGGCTACACCTTC.

The chain couples TRBV11-3 to TRBJ2-1; maybe TRBD1 (5 bases). Germline V lookup: CDR1 SGHNT, CDR2 YENEEA. This CDR3 comprises 15 residues. Between the trimmed V and J ends, which lost 2 bases and 0 bases, there was a span of 8 bases. CDR3 coding DNA: TGTGCCAGCAGCTTAAGGGGTCTCTCCTACAATGAGCAGTTCTTC. Its translation is CASSLRGLSYNEQFF.

This clone is termed medium-sized. The chain recombines TRBV11-3 with TRBJ2-2, with D possibly being TRBD2 (5 bases). Germline CDR1 and CDR2: SGHNT and YENEEA. V lost 5 bases and J lost 1, with 14 bases in between. This CDR3 region has 16 residues. CDR3 nucleotides: TGTGCCAGCAGCATTGAGGGTAGCGTGAACACCGGGGAGCTGTTTTTT. Translated: CASSIEGSVNTGELFF.

By sample share, this clone is medium-sized. The V call is TRBV11-3, the J call TRBJ1-6; 8 positions agree with TRBD1. Germline loops: CDR1 SGHNT, CDR2 YENEEA. Trimming removed 4 bases from V and 9 bases from J; junction bases left unmatched: 5. This CDR3 has 14 residues. CDR3 sequence: CASSSYRGGSPLHF. The CDR3 DNA reads as TGTGCCAGCAGCTCGTACAGGGGGGGTTCACCCCTCCACTTT.

The rearrangement uses TRBV28 and TRBJ2-2, with 8 nucleotides matching TRBD2. CDR3 length: 18 residues. Germline values: CDR1 MDHEN, CDR2 SYDVKM. Trimming removed 4 bases from V and 5 bases from J; junction bases left unmatched: 15. As DNA, the CDR3 is TGTGCCAGCAGTTCCTCCCTCAGCGCGGGGGGTTGGACCGGGGAGCTGTTTTTT. It encodes CASSSSLSAGGWTGELFF.

The chain combines TRBV6-8 with TRBJ1-2; 7 positions match TRBD1. The CDR3 sequence is 14 residues long. Germline assignment: CDR1 MNHGY and CDR2 SAAAGT. The trim removed 6 bases at V and 8 bases at J, leaving 12 bases unmatched. CDR3 region: CASRDESTGSGYTF. In DNA, the CDR3 is TGTGCCAGCAGGGATGAATCGACAGGGTCAGGCTACACCTTC.

This chain links TRBV30 with TRBJ1-4; D gene uncertain. The CDR3 is 15 amino acids. CDR1 is GTSNPN and CDR2 is SVGIG in the germline V gene (reference sequence). V lost 3 bases and J lost 1, with 12 bases in between. The CDR3 nucleotides are TGTGCCTGGAGCGGGGTTGTGATAACTAATGAAAAACTGTTTTTT. Residues: CAWSGVVITNEKLFF.

This clone appeared many times. The chain links TRBV11-3 to TRBJ1-2; 7 nucleotides line up with TRBD1. V dropped 2 bases and J dropped 4; count of bases not matched to a gene: 7. Per the germline V gene, CDR1 is SGHNT and CDR2 is YENEEA. There are 15 residues in the CDR3. The CDR3: CASSLSTGVPYGYTF. The CDR3 nucleotides are TGTGCCAGCAGCTTATCAACAGGGGTCCCCTATGGCTACACCTTC.

The gene calls are TRBV5-1 and TRBJ2-3; D gene ambiguous. Trimming took 0 bases from V and 4 from J, leaving 9 bases between them. Germline CDR1 SGHRS, CDR2 YFSETQ. The CDR3 extends over 14 amino acids. The CDR3 protein is CASSLAVAPDTQYF. The CDR3 DNA reads as TGCGCCAGCAGCTTGGCGGTAGCACCAGATACGCAGTATTTT.

This clone was counted only a few times. The CDR3 DNA follows: TGTGCCAGCAGTACCTTGGTCCTGAGCTCTGGAAACACCATATATTTT. Protein: CASSTLVLSSGNTIYF. The V and J genes are TRBV28 and TRBJ1-3, with D hard to call. The CDR3 length is 16 residues. V lost 5 bases and J 0 bases, leaving 14 bases between the germline ends. Germline V CDR1 and CDR2: MDHEN, SYDVKM.

The CDR3 bases are TGTGCCAGCTCATCCGCCGGGCACAGGGCCACAGATACGCAGTATTTT. Translating it yields CASSSAGHRATDTQYF. The chain is built from TRBV18 and TRBJ2-3; TRBD1 might be the D (6 bases). CDR1 and CDR2 (germline): KGHSH, LQKENI. The CDR3 extends over 16 amino acids. V gave up 5 bases and J gave up 2 bases, with 17 bases separating them.

This clone occurred many times. The rearrangement joins TRBV11-3 to TRBJ2-7, with D unresolved. V was pared by 3 bases and J by 0 bases, with 12 bases between. This CDR3 has 15 residues. Per the germline V gene, CDR1 is SGHNT and CDR2 is YENEEA. DNA for the CDR3: TGTGCCAGCAGCTTGGGCGTCTTAAGCTCCTACGAGCAGTACTTC. It translates to CASSLGVLSSYEQYF.

By proportion, this clone is medium-sized (0.01 to 0.1%). The CDR3 loop is CASTRTGGSREQYF. The CDR3 DNA follows: TGTGCCAGCACCAGGACAGGGGGTTCCAGGGAGCAGTACTTC. The chain carries TRBV2 and TRBJ2-7; 10 positions agree with TRBD1. The V segment lost 7 bases and the J segment 7 bases; nucleotides outside the gene matches: 10. This CDR3 contains 14 residues. CDR1 is SNHLY, CDR2 FYNNEI, per germline.

This clone is medium-sized by share. The rearrangement links TRBV11-3 to TRBJ1-2, with 7 positions matching TRBD1. Looked up from germline, CDR1 is SGHNT and CDR2 is YENEEA. V was pared by 5 bases and J by 2 bases, with 5 bases of the junction left unmatched. The CDR3 is made up of 14 amino acids. The CDR3 coding sequence is TGTGCCAGCAGCCCGGGACAGACGAACTATGGCTACACCTTC. Its translation is CASSPGQTNYGYTF.

This clone is categorized as medium-sized (0.01 to 0.1%). The rearrangement uses TRBV11-3 and TRBJ1-2; D remains ambiguous. V gave up 5 bases and J gave up 8 bases, with 24 bases separating them. This CDR3 has 16 residues. Germline CDR1 and CDR2: SGHNT and YENEEA. This CDR3 is CASSPPGSAELLGYTF. CDR3 DNA: TGTGCCAGCAGCCCCCCGGGAAGTGCAGAACTATTGGGCTACACCTTC.

This clone appeared a few times. This chain connects TRBV19 to TRBJ2-3, with 9 bases that match TRBD1. The CDR3 length is 15 residues. V shed 5 bases, J shed 6 bases, and the junction held 9 bases outside the gene matches. Germline loops: CDR1 LNHDA, CDR2 SQIVND (reference sequence). The CDR3 here is CASSGDRDGEDTQYF. The CDR3 DNA follows: TGTGCCAGTAGTGGGGACAGGGATGGGGAGGATACGCAGTATTTT.

In its sample, this clone was seen many times. V usage is TRBV11-3 and J usage is TRBJ2-1; 11 bases map to TRBD1. The CDR3 extends over 15 amino acids. Germline loops: CDR1 SGHNT, CDR2 YENEEA. V was clipped by 4 bases and J by 7 bases; unmatched bases: 6. The CDR3 nucleotides are TGTGCCAGCAGCTCACCGGGACAGGGGGTTAATGAGCAGTTCTTC. This encodes CASSSPGQGVNEQFF. The full variable domain, rest sourced from reference TRBV11-3 and TRBJ2-1, is EAGVVQSPRYKIIEKKQPVAFWCNPISGHNTLYWYLQNLGQGPELLIRYENEEAVDDSQLPKDRFSAERLKGVDSTLKIQPAELGDSAVYLCASSSPGQGVNEQFFGPGTRLTVL.

This clone was detected once. The chain combines TRBV15 with TRBJ2-3, with 7 bases fitting TRBD2. The V and J ends lost 5 bases and 2 bases, in that order; junction bases with no gene match: 10. The CDR3 is made up of 16 amino acids. The V gene's germline CDR1 is LNHNV and CDR2 YYDKDF (reference sequence). CDR3 protein: CATSSSGGGPTDTQYF. CDR3 nucleotide sequence: TGTGCCACCAGCTCATCGGGGGGAGGCCCCACAGATACGCAGTATTTT.